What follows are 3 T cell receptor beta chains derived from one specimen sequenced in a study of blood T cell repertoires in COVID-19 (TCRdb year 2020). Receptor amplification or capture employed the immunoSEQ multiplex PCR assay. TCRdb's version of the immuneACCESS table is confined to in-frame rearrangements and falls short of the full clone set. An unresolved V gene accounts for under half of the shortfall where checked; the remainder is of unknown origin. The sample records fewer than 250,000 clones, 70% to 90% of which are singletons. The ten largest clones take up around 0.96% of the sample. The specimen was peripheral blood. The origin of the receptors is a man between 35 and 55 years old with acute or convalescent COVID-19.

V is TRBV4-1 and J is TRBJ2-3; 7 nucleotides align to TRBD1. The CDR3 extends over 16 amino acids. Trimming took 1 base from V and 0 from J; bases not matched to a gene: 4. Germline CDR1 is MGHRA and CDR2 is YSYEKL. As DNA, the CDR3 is TGCGCCAGCAGCCAAGGGACAGGAGCTAGCACAGATACGCAGTATTTT. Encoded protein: CASSQGTGASTDTQYF.

The CDR3 DNA follows: TGTGCCACCAGCAGAGATCCGCTAGTGTCCTACGAGCAGTACTTC. It yields the protein CATSRDPLVSYEQYF. This chain connects TRBV15 to TRBJ2-7; D is undetermined. The CDR3 contains 15 residues. V lost 0 bases and J 1 base, leaving 10 bases between the germline ends. CDR1 and CDR2 (germline): LNHNV, YYDKDF (reference sequence).

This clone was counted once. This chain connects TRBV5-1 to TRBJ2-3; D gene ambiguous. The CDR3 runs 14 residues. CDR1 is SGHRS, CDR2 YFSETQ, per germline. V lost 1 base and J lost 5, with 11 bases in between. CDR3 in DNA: TGCGCCAGCAGCTTGTTGCCGGGTGGAGATACGCAGTATTTT. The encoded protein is CASSLLPGGDTQYF.